The 14 T cell receptor beta chains given below trace back to one sample, sequenced in a study of T cells in Graves' hyperthyroidism and ophthalmopathy. The source material, RNA transcripts, was used to amplify TCR beta CDR3 regions. Primed by the HTBI set, a first-round RT-PCR was run on the TCR CDR3. TCRdb processed the multiplex PCR reads anew with MiXCR; each CDR3 protein has one entry. The table has fewer than 600,000 distinct CDR3 sequences, 14% seen once. Sequenced: blood. The receptors were sampled from a woman aged 40 to 50 with Graves' hyperthyroidism.

This clonotype was recorded at least ten times. This chain connects TRBV30 to TRBJ1-6, with D unclear. V dropped 4 bases and J dropped 6 bases, with 4 bases sitting between them. Looked up from germline, CDR1 is GTSNPN and CDR2 is SVGIG (reference sequence). The CDR3 covers 11 residues. CDR3 coding DNA: TGTGCCTGGAACTTTAATTCACCCCTCCACTTT. This codes for CAWNFNSPLHF.

There are many counts of this clonotype. The chain employs TRBV6-1 and TRBJ2-7; 11 nucleotides line up with TRBD2. The CDR3 contains 15 residues. Trimming at V came to 6 bases and at J to 0 bases, leaving 4 bases not matched to a gene. CDR1 MNHNS and CDR2 SASEGT come from the germline V gene. CDR3 nucleotides: TGTGCCAGCAGGGCCACTAGCGGGAGCTCCTACGAGCAGTACTTC. It is translated as CASRATSGSSYEQYF.

This clonotype was detected a few times. The V call is TRBV5-1, the J call TRBJ1-3; D perhaps matches TRBD1 (5 bases). The CDR3 runs 14 residues. Trimming took off 2 bases at V and 7 bases at J, with 13 bases between the two ends. Germline CDR1 and CDR2: SGHRS and YFSETQ. CDR3 sequence (DNA): TGCGCCAGCAGCTTTGGGACCCCGGGGAACACCATATATTTT. It yields the protein CASSFGTPGNTIYF.

In its sample, this clonotype was seen a few times. V and J are TRBV20-1 and TRBJ2-7; D perhaps matches TRBD1 (5 bases). From germline, CDR1 is DFQATT and CDR2 SNEGSKA (reference sequence). V was cut by 1 base and J by 3 bases, with 10 bases left in between. CDR3 length: 13 amino acids. The CDR3 is CSARGLTDYEQYF. The CDR3, as DNA: TGCAGTGCTAGAGGGCTGACAGACTACGAGCAGTACTTC.

The chain employs TRBV28 and TRBJ1-4; D is unresolved. CDR1 and CDR2 from the germline V gene are MDHEN and SYDVKM. The CDR3 loop spans 14 amino acids. Trimming removed 6 bases at V and 6 bases at J, with 14 bases between. CDR3 residues: CASRRRTPYEKLFF. CDR3 bases: TGTGCCAGCAGGAGGCGGACTCCCTATGAAAAACTGTTTTTT.

The chain combines TRBV2 with TRBJ1-1; D remains ambiguous. Germline V gives CDR1 SNHLY, CDR2 FYNNEI. The germline V and J ends were trimmed by 0 bases and 7 bases, with 9 bases remaining between them. This CDR3 is 13 amino acids long. This CDR3 is CASSEAHRFEAFF. CDR3 DNA: TGTGCCAGCAGTGAAGCGCACAGATTTGAAGCTTTCTTT.

This clonotype has at least ten counts. The chain has TRBV20-1 and TRBJ1-1, with no clear D. V was trimmed by 0 bases and J by 0 bases, leaving 5 bases between them. Germline CDR1 is DFQATT and CDR2 is SNEGSKA (reference sequence). The CDR3 totals 13 residues. The CDR3 loop reads CSARDMVNTEAFF. The DNA for the CDR3 is TGCAGTGCTAGAGATATGGTGAACACTGAAGCTTTCTTT.

V gene TRBV5-6 combines with J gene TRBJ1-2; D remains unclear. CDR1 and CDR2 from the germline V gene are SGHDT and YYEEEE. The CDR3 covers 14 residues. Trimming shortened V by 0 bases and J by 2 bases, and 8 bases separated the two germline ends. CDR3: CASSLDSYNYGYTF. The CDR3 DNA sequence: TGTGCCAGCAGCTTGGACAGCTACAACTATGGCTACACCTTC.

The chain carries TRBV15 and TRBJ2-3; tentatively, D is TRBD2 (5 bases). V shed 5 bases and J shed 4 bases, with 13 bases lying between them. Germline loops: CDR1 LNHNV, CDR2 YYDKDF (reference sequence). The CDR3 has 14 amino acids. The DNA of the CDR3 is TGTGCCACCAGCCCCTCAACTAGGTCAGATACGCAGTATTTT. Encoded protein: CATSPSTRSDTQYF.

The genes are TRBV19 and TRBJ2-1; a possible D gene is TRBD2 (6 bases). This CDR3 has 15 amino acids. The V gene lost 3 bases and the J gene lost 1 base, with 10 bases spanning the gap. CDR1 is LNHDA and CDR2 is SQIVND in the germline V gene (reference sequence). The DNA for the CDR3 is TGTGCCAGTAGTATGTCCGGGAGTTCCTACAATGAGCAGTTCTTC. It is translated as CASSMSGSSYNEQFF. The complete variable domain, with remaining parts taken from reference TRBV19 and TRBJ2-1, reads DGGITQSPKYLFRKEGQNVTLSCEQNLNHDAMYWYRQDPGQGLRLIYYSQIVNDFQKGDIAEGYSVSREKKESFPLTVTSAQKNPTAFYLCASSMSGSSYNEQFFGPGTRLTVL.

This clonotype was seen ten or more times. The rearrangement links TRBV2 to TRBJ2-7, with TRBD2 matching 8 bases. The CDR3 runs 13 residues. J lost 2 bases, V lost 10 bases, and 7 bases had no gene match. Germline V gene lookup returns CDR1 SNHLY and CDR2 FYNNEI. The CDR3 sequence: CATGLAETYEQYF. Written as DNA, the CDR3 is TGTGCCACAGGACTAGCAGAAACCTACGAGCAGTACTTC.

In this sample, this clonotype turned up a few times. This chain connects TRBV5-1 to TRBJ1-5; D might be TRBD1 (5 bases). Germline V gene sequence: CDR1 SGHRS, CDR2 YFSETQ. Trimming took off 0 bases at V and 3 bases at J, with 10 bases between the two ends. CDR3 size: 15 residues. The CDR3 sequence is CASSLGTLANQPQHF. The CDR3 region has the DNA TGCGCCAGCAGCTTGGGGACACTTGCCAATCAGCCCCAGCATTTT.

There are a few counts of this clonotype. The chain has TRBV10-3 and TRBJ2-7; weak D call: TRBD2 (6 bases). This CDR3 has 17 amino acids. Deletions cut 2 bases from V and 1 base from J, with 18 bases between. Looked up from germline, CDR1 is ENHRY and CDR2 is SYGVKD. The CDR3 here is CAISEPHGTPKSYEQYF. The CDR3 coding sequence is TGTGCCATCAGTGAGCCCCACGGGACTCCTAAATCCTACGAGCAGTACTTC.

The chain links TRBV18 to TRBJ1-1; 7 positions match TRBD1. V trimming: 6 bases; J trimming: 8 bases; junction bases outside the gene matches: 6. The CDR3 totals 12 residues. Per germline, CDR1 KGHSH and CDR2 LQKENI. DNA for the CDR3: TGTGCCAGCTCGGTAAACAGGGGCGAAGCTTTCTTT. Translated: CASSVNRGEAFF.